The following is a T cell receptor (beta chain) sequence with its context. At the DNA level, this CDR3 is encoded by other sequences in the same sample as well. This sample was included in a study of blood T cell repertoires in COVID-19. Study-wide background: T cells, B-cell-depleted T cells, or PBMCs supplied cDNA or gDNA.

Those enrolled, adults aged about 18 to 89 years, came from about two dozen US areas. Libraries were prepared by immunoSEQ multiplex PCR; TCRdb keeps only in-frame clonotypes and omits some of them. The profile shows about 350,000 clones, more than 85% of them singletons. V lost 5 bases, J lost 1 base, and 3 bases stayed unmatched. The germline V gene has CDR1 LNHDA and CDR2 SQIVND (reference sequence). This CDR3 is built from 15 residues. Sequenced material: PBMCs or T cells enriched from blood (not recorded which). The source of this sequence is a woman aged 30 to 39 who had recovered from COVID-19. The gene calls are TRBV19 and TRBJ2-1, with 9 bases that match TRBD1. CDR3 residues: CASSLDRGSYNEQFF. In DNA form, the CDR3 reads TGTGCCAGTAGTCTTGACAGGGGGTCCTACAATGAGCAGTTCTTC.